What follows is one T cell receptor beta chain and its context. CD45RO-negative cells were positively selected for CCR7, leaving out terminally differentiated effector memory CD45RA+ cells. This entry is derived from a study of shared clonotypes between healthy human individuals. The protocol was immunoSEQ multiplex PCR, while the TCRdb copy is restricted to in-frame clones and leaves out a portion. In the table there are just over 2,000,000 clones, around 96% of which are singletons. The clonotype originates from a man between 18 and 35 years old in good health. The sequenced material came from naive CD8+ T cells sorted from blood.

For the CDR3, the DNA is TGTGCCAGCAGTTACACGGCCGAAGAAGAGACCCAGTACTTC. Protein product: CASSYTAEEETQYF. This chain links TRBV6-5 with TRBJ2-5; no clear D. Germline V gene data show CDR1 as MNHEY and CDR2 as SVGAGI. Trimming removed 2 bases at V and 3 bases at J, with 10 bases between. The CDR3 is 14 amino acids.